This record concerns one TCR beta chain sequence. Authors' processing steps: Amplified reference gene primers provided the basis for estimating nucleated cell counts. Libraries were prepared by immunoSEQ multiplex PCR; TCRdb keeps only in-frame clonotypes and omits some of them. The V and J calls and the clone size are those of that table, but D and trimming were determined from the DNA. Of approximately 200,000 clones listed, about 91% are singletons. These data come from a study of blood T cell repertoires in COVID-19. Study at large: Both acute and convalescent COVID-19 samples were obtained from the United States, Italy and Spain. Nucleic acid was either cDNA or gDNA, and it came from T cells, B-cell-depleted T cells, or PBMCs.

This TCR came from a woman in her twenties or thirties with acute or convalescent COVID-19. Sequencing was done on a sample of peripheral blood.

CDR3: CASSAGTGYGNQPQHF. Written as DNA, the CDR3 is TGTGCCAGCAGCGCCGGGACAGGGTACGGCAATCAGCCCCAGCATTTT. The V call is TRBV2, the J call TRBJ1-5; 9 nucleotides match TRBD1. V dropped 6 bases and J dropped 2; count of bases not matched to a gene: 8. The germline gives CDR1 SNHLY, CDR2 FYNNEI. CDR3 size: 16 residues.